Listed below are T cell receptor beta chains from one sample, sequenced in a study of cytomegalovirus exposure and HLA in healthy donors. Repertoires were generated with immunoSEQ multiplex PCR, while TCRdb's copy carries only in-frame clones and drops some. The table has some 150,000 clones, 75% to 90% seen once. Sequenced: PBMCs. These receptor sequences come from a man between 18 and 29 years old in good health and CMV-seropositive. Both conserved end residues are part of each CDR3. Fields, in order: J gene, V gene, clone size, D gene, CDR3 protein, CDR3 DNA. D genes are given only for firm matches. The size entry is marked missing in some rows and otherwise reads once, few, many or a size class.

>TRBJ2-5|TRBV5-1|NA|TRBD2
CASSLTSGAGGETQYF
TGCGCCAGCAGCTTGACTAGCGGGGCAGGAGGAGAGACCCAGTACTTC
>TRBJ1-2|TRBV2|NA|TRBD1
CASSYRGMQGYTF
TGTGCCAGCAGTTACAGGGGGATGCAAGGCTACACCTTC
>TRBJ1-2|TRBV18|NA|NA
CASSLQKGEERGYTF
TGTGCCAGCTCACTTCAAAAGGGGGAAGAACGTGGCTACACCTTC
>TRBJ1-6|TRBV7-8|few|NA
CASSLAMTGNSPLHF
TGTGCCAGCAGCTTAGCGATGACGGGGAATTCACCCCTCCACTTT
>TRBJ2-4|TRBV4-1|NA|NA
CASSQVQGGTKNIQYF
TGCGCCAGCAGCCAAGTCCAGGGGGGAACCAAAAACATTCAGTACTTC
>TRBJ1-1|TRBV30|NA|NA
CAWSGAMNTEAFF
TGTGCCTGGAGCGGAGCTATGAACACTGAAGCTTTCTTT
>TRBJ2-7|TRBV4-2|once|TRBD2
CASSPIADRLAGAREQYF
TGTGCCAGCAGCCCAATAGCGGACCGGCTAGCGGGGGCCCGGGAGCAGTACTTC
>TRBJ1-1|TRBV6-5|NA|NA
CASSYSRGSTEAFF
TGTGCCAGCAGTTACTCCCGGGGTTCGACTGAAGCTTTCTTT
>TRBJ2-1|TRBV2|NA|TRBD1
CASNPGQGRYNEQFF
TGTGCCAGCAATCCGGGACAGGGGCGATACAATGAGCAGTTCTTC
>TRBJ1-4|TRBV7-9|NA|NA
CASSPTKGAREKLFF
TGTGCCAGCAGCCCTACCAAGGGAGCAAGGGAAAAACTGTTTTTT
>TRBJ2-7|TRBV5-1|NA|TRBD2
CASSLVPTSGYEQYF
TGCGCCAGCAGCTTGGTGCCGACTAGCGGGTACGAGCAGTACTTC
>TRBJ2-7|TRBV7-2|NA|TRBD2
CASSSSGTSGREQYF
TGTGCCAGCAGCTCGTCCGGGACTAGCGGCCGCGAGCAGTACTTC
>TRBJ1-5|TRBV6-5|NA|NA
CASALTDQPQHF
TGTGCCAGCGCCCTAACGGATCAGCCCCAGCATTTT
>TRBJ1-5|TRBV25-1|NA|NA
CASSGNQGNNQPQHF
TGTGCCAGCAGTGGTAATCAGGGGAACAATCAGCCCCAGCATTTT
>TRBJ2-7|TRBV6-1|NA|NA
CASSEAPVETYEQYF
TGTGCCAGCAGTGAAGCACCGGTCGAAACCTACGAGCAGTACTTC
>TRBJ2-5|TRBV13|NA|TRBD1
CASSTGQGGETQYF
TGTGCCAGCAGCACCGGACAGGGAGGAGAGACCCAGTACTTC
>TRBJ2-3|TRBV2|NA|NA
CASRTPSEGPSTDTQYF
TGTGCCAGCAGGACACCCTCGGAGGGGCCTAGCACAGATACGCAGTATTTT
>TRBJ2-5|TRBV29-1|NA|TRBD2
CSVEGSGGPGPYETQYF
TGCAGCGTTGAAGGTAGCGGGGGTCCCGGCCCCTACGAGACCCAGTACTTC
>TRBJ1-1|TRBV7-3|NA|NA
CASSQKTVNTEAFF
TGTGCCAGCAGCCAAAAGACAGTGAACACTGAAGCTTTCTTT
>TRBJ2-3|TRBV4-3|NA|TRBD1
CASSQDTRTGGHADTQYF
TGCGCCAGCAGCCAAGATACTAGGACAGGGGGTCACGCAGATACGCAGTATTTT
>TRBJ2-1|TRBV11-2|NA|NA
CASSLDVQYYYNEQFF
TGTGCCAGCAGCTTAGATGTCCAGTACTACTACAATGAGCAGTTCTTC
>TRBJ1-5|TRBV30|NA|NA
CAWSVSGSGQPQHF
TGTGCCTGGAGTGTATCGGGGTCCGGGCAGCCCCAGCATTTT
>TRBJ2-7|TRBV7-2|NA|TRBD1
CASSQSGTGSYEQYF
TGTGCCAGCAGCCAAAGCGGGACAGGGTCCTACGAGCAGTACTTC
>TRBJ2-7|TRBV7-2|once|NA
CASSSNAGILYEQYF
TGTGCCAGCAGCTCAAACGCAGGGATCCTCTACGAGCAGTACTTC
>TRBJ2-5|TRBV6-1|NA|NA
CASSESLETQYF
TGTGCCAGCAGTGAATCATTGGAGACCCAGTACTTC
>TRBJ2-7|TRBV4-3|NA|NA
CASSQDPGSPYEQYF
TGCGCCAGCAGCCAAGATCCGGGGAGCCCCTACGAGCAGTACTTC
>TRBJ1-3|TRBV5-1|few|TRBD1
CASSFTGDFSGNTIYF
TGCGCCAGCAGCTTTACAGGGGACTTCTCTGGAAACACCATATATTTT
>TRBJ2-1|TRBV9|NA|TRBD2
CASSVAGGPLNEQFF
TGTGCCAGCAGCGTAGCGGGAGGGCCTCTCAATGAGCAGTTCTTC
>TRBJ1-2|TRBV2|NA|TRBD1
CASSEWEQGNYGYTF
TGTGCCAGCAGTGAATGGGAACAGGGGAACTATGGCTACACCTTC
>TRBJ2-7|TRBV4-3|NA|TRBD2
CASSQEEREAYEQYF
TGCGCCAGCAGCCAAGAAGAGCGGGAGGCCTACGAGCAGTACTTC
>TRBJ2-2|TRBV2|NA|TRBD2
CASRIPTSGRARNTGELFF
TGTGCCAGCAGAATCCCGACTAGCGGGAGGGCCCGGAACACCGGGGAGCTGTTTTTT
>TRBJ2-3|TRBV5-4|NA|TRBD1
CASSLGGQGAVDTQYF
TGTGCCAGCAGCTTGGGTGGACAGGGGGCAGTGGATACGCAGTATTTT
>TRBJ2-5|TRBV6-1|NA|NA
CASSDMTGAVRGETQYF
TGTGCCAGCAGTGACATGACAGGTGCCGTACGTGGGGAGACCCAGTACTTC
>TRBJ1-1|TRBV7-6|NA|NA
CASSSNGQHTEAFF
TGTGCCAGCAGCTCGAACGGACAGCACACTGAAGCTTTCTTT
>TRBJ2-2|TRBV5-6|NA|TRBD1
CASSRDRVLTGELFF
TGTGCCAGCAGCCGGGACAGGGTATTGACCGGGGAGCTGTTTTTT
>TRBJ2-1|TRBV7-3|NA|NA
CASSLRGGGGNEQFF
TGTGCCAGCAGCTTACGCGGCGGGGGCGGGAATGAGCAGTTCTTC
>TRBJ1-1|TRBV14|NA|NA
CASSRTVNTEAFF
TGTGCCAGCAGTCGGACAGTGAACACTGAAGCTTTCTTT
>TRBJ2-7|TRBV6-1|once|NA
CASTLNPEGNYEQYF
TGTGCCAGCACTCTAAACCCGGAGGGGAACTACGAGCAGTACTTC